Each of the 31 T cell receptor beta chains below was sequenced from the same sample in a study of Ad26.COV2.S vaccination and SARS-CoV-2 variants. As to treatment: 15 to 20 received Ad26.COV2.S at low or high dose, single or two shots; a few received placebo; per-sample allocation not given. Following the first vaccine or placebo injection, samples were taken on day 63. Clones were sequenced by immunoSEQ multiplex PCR, and TCRdb holds only the in-frame ones, with some missing. This sample has about 420,000 clones; approximately 90% occur once, and the top ten carry less than 4%. Here the sequenced sample was peripheral blood, taken in a trial of Ad26.COV2.S vaccine versus placebo. These receptors were collected from a person aged 18-65 years who received the Ad26.COV2.S COVID-19 vaccine or a placebo.

The rearrangement joins TRBV7-9 to TRBJ2-1, with D unresolved. CDR3 length: 16 amino acids. Germline CDR1 SEHNR, CDR2 FQNEAQ (reference sequence). Trimming cost V 1 base and J 2 bases, with 12 bases left between them. The CDR3 DNA is TGTGCCAGCAGCTTAGGAGTACCTTTTCCCTACAATGAGCAGTTCTTC. It is translated as CASSLGVPFPYNEQFF.

The V call is TRBV6-2 or TRBV6-3, the J call TRBJ2-1; 11 nucleotides align to TRBD2. Germline V gives CDR1 MNHEY, CDR2 SVGEGT. CDR3 length: 16 amino acids. The V segment lost 0 bases and the J segment 8 bases; nucleotides outside the gene matches: 6. In nucleotides, the CDR3 is TGTGCCAGCAGTTACTCGGCTAGCGGGGGGTTCGATGAGCAGTTCTTC. Its translation: CASSYSASGGFDEQFF.

This clone appeared a single time. This rearrangement joins TRBV28 to TRBJ2-7; D might be TRBD1 (5 bases). This CDR3 is 13 amino acids long. Trimming removed 5 bases at V and 5 bases at J, with 13 bases between. Germline V CDR1 and CDR2: MDHEN, SYDVKM. In DNA form, the CDR3 reads TGTGCCAGCAGTCCCAGGGATTGGAACGAGCAGTACTTC. Its protein is CASSPRDWNEQYF. The full variable domain, with the rest looked up from reference TRBV28 and TRBJ2-7, is DVKVTQSSRYLVKRTGEKVFLECVQDMDHENMFWYRQDPGLGLRLIYFSYDVKMKEKGDIPEGYSVSREKKERFSLILESASTNQTSMYLCASSPRDWNEQYFGPGTRLTVT.

This chain joins TRBV25-1 and TRBJ1-1, with D possibly matching TRBD1 (6 bases). Per the germline V gene, CDR1 is MGHDK and CDR2 is SYGVNS. The CDR3 contains 16 residues. V dropped 3 bases and J dropped 11 bases, with 25 bases sitting between them. The CDR3 bases are TGTGCCAGCAGTGAGGTAGTCTCAGGGGCCATAGTTCCTGCTTTCTTT. Encoded protein: CASSEVVSGAIVPAFF.

The chain couples TRBV27 to TRBJ2-3; no clear D. The germline V gene encodes CDR1 MNHEY and CDR2 SMNVEV (reference sequence). Between the trimmed V and J ends, which lost 4 bases and 3 bases, there was a span of 17 bases. This CDR3 spans 16 amino acids. The CDR3 nucleotides are TGTGCCAGCAGTTCCCCCCGGGTTGCTTTTACAGATACGCAGTATTTT. Protein: CASSSPRVAFTDTQYF.

This clone was counted once. CDR3 in amino acids: CASSPRQEGAGELFF. The CDR3 bases are TGTGCCAGCAGCCCACGTCAGGAGGGAGCGGGGGAGCTGTTTTTT. The rearrangement uses TRBV7-9 and TRBJ2-2; tentative D call: TRBD2 (6 bases). With 5 bases removed from V and 8 bases from J, the gap between germline ends came to 18 bases. CDR3 length: 15 amino acids. Germline loops: CDR1 SEHNR, CDR2 FQNEAQ (reference sequence).

This clone was recorded a few times. The chain has TRBV14 and TRBJ1-5; 7 positions agree with TRBD1. V was clipped by 1 base and J by 3 bases; unmatched bases: 15. CDR1 and CDR2 from the germline V gene are SGHDN and FVKESK. The CDR3 has 19 residues. The CDR3 nucleotides read TGTGCCAGCAGCCAAGGAAACGTATTTAGGGGGACAGCCAATCAGCCCCAGCATTTT. Translated, it gives CASSQGNVFRGTANQPQHF.

This chain connects TRBV28 to TRBJ1-1; D gene unclear. Germline loops: CDR1 MDHEN, CDR2 SYDVKM. Trimming removed 1 base from V and 1 base from J, with 7 bases in between. The CDR3 length is 14 residues. In DNA, the CDR3 is TGTGCCAGCAGTTTATTGTTAGGGAACACTGAAGCTTTCTTT. It encodes CASSLLLGNTEAFF.

This chain joins TRBV11-2 and TRBJ2-3; 10 bases are a match to TRBD2. V dropped 4 bases and J dropped 0; count of bases not matched to a gene: 10. CDR3 size: 18 residues. Germline lookup yields CDR1 SGHAT and CDR2 FQNNGV. The CDR3 DNA is TGTGCCAGCAGCTCACTAGCGGGGCCCCTTTTGAGCACAGATACGCAGTATTTT. Its translation: CASSSLAGPLLSTDTQYF.

V usage is TRBV12-3 or TRBV12-4 and J usage is TRBJ2-5; no clear D gene. Between the trimmed V and J ends, which lost 6 bases and 1 base, there was a span of 6 bases. This CDR3 has 12 amino acids. The CDR3 region has the DNA TGTGCCAGCAGCTACACCCAAGAGACCCAGTACTTC. It is translated as CASSYTQETQYF.

This sequence joins TRBV10-3 and TRBJ2-5; 8 bases map to TRBD2. Germline loops: CDR1 ENHRY, CDR2 SYGVKD. J was trimmed by 1 base and V by 7 bases; bases with no gene match: 5. The CDR3 length is 14 residues. CDR3 bases: TGTGCCATCAAAAGCGGGGGTTCCCAAGAGACCCAGTACTTC. It codes for CAIKSGGSQETQYF.

The J gene is TRBJ2-7, the V gene TRBV7-8; D gene uncertain. The germline V gene has CDR1 SGHVS and CDR2 FQNEAQ. V was shortened by 5 bases and J by 1 base, with 9 bases between the two germline ends. The CDR3 covers 13 residues. CDR3 loop: CASSPRTSYEQYF. The CDR3 DNA sequence: TGTGCCAGCAGCCCCCGGACGTCCTACGAGCAGTACTTC.

The sample holds one count of this clone. CDR3 bases: TGTGCCAGCAGTTTAAATGGGGGCAAGATTTCACCCCTCCACTTT. Encoded protein: CASSLNGGKISPLHF. V gene TRBV27 combines with J gene TRBJ1-6; a possible D gene is TRBD1 (6 bases). The CDR3 extends over 15 amino acids. Germline V lookup: CDR1 MNHEY, CDR2 SMNVEV (reference sequence). The V end was cut by 2 bases, the J end by 9 bases, with 14 bases between.

The chain carries TRBV15 and TRBJ2-2, with no clear D. V dropped 0 bases and J dropped 0 bases, with 8 bases sitting between them. Germline V gene data show CDR1 as LNHNV and CDR2 as YYDKDF (reference sequence). There are 16 residues in the CDR3. The CDR3 nucleotides read TGTGCCACCAGCAGAGATCGAGACGCGAACACCGGGGAGCTGTTTTTT. This encodes CATSRDRDANTGELFF. Complete variable domain (other parts from reference TRBV15 and TRBJ2-2): DAMVIQNPRYQVTQFGKPVTLSCSQTLNHNVMYWYQQKSSQAPKLLFHYYDKDFNNEADTPDNFQSRRPNTSFCFLDIRSPGLGDTAMYLCATSRDRDANTGELFFGEGSRLTVL.

The chain joins TRBV27 to TRBJ2-7; 7 bases match TRBD2. Germline V gives CDR1 MNHEY, CDR2 SMNVEV (reference sequence). With V trimmed by 4 bases and J by 0 bases, 6 bases remained unmatched. The CDR3 has 15 amino acids. The CDR3: CASSYRGGSSYEQYF. The CDR3 nucleotides are TGTGCCAGCAGTTATCGGGGCGGGAGCTCCTACGAGCAGTACTTC.

The chain combines TRBV28 with TRBJ1-1; D call uncertain. The CDR3 has 15 residues. Germline CDR1 is MDHEN and CDR2 is SYDVKM. The ends were cut back, 2 bases at V and 1 base at J, with 11 bases in the middle. The chain's CDR3 is CASSLNSGPNTEAFF. The CDR3 DNA reads as TGTGCCAGCAGTTTAAATTCGGGCCCGAACACTGAAGCTTTCTTT.

V is TRBV5-1 and J is TRBJ2-2, with 9 bases that match TRBD1. V lost 4 bases, J lost 4 bases, and 5 bases stayed unmatched. Germline V lookup: CDR1 SGHRS, CDR2 YFSETQ. The CDR3 spans 15 residues. The CDR3 loop is CASSKTGGVTGELFF. DNA for the CDR3: TGCGCCAGCAGCAAGACAGGGGGGGTCACCGGGGAGCTGTTTTTT. The variable domain in full, completed from reference TRBV5-1 and TRBJ2-2, reads KAGVTQTPRYLIKTRGQQVTLSCSPISGHRSVSWYQQTPGQGLQFLFEYFSETQRNKGNFPGRFSGRQFSNSRSEMNVSTLELGDSALYLCASSKTGGVTGELFFGEGSRLTVL.

This clone was recorded only once. The chain links TRBV5-5 to TRBJ1-2, with D uncertain. Germline V CDR1 and CDR2: SGHKS, YYEKEE (reference sequence). The CDR3 runs 15 residues. Trimming removed 4 bases at V and 0 bases at J, with 13 bases between. This chain's CDR3 is CASSPSGPTNYGYTF. For the CDR3, the DNA is TGTGCCAGCAGCCCATCCGGACCGACTAACTATGGCTACACCTTC.

The gene calls are TRBV9 and TRBJ1-5; a weak D match, TRBD1 (5 bases). The germline CDR1 and CDR2 sequences are SGDLS and YYNGEE. The CDR3 contains 15 residues. Trimming took off 3 bases at V and 0 bases at J, with 10 bases between the two ends. The CDR3 DNA reads TGTGCCAGCAGCGGCGGGGGATATAGCAATCAGCCCCAGCATTTT. This encodes CASSGGGYSNQPQHF.

The chain carries TRBV19 and TRBJ1-5; the D is unclear. Per germline, CDR1 LNHDA and CDR2 SQIVND (reference sequence). V lost 5 bases and J 3 bases, leaving 11 bases between the germline ends. The CDR3 totals 14 residues. The CDR3 spells CASSFGSSNQPQHF. The CDR3 region has the DNA TGTGCCAGTAGTTTTGGCAGTTCCAATCAGCCCCAGCATTTT.

The chain couples TRBV2 to TRBJ2-3, with D unresolved. Trimming removed 4 bases at V and 2 bases at J, with 16 bases between. The CDR3 covers 16 residues. The V gene's germline CDR1 is SNHLY and CDR2 FYNNEI. The CDR3 region is CASSVLGFPSTDTQYF. The CDR3 DNA reads as TGTGCCAGCAGTGTTCTAGGGTTCCCTTCCACAGATACGCAGTATTTT.

The CDR3 spells CASSLGAGAGETQYF. The CDR3 DNA reads TGCGCCAGCAGCTTGGGTGCGGGGGCAGGGGAGACCCAGTACTTC. The chain has TRBV5-1 and TRBJ2-5, with a tentative D call TRBD2 (7 bases). Between the trimmed V and J ends, which lost 0 bases and 5 bases, there was a span of 14 bases. This CDR3 has 15 residues. CDR1 and CDR2 (germline): SGHRS, YFSETQ. The variable domain in full, completed from reference TRBV5-1 and TRBJ2-5, reads KAGVTQTPRYLIKTRGQQVTLSCSPISGHRSVSWYQQTPGQGLQFLFEYFSETQRNKGNFPGRFSGRQFSNSRSEMNVSTLELGDSALYLCASSLGAGAGETQYFGPGTRLLVL.

This chain links TRBV7-9 with TRBJ1-4, with D possibly being TRBD1 (6 bases). Germline V gives CDR1 SEHNR, CDR2 FQNEAQ (reference sequence). Deletions cut 4 bases from V and 6 bases from J, with 15 bases between. This CDR3 comprises 15 residues. The CDR3 coding sequence is TGTGCCAGCAGCTCCGATTTTGGGGGCGATGAAAAACTGTTTTTT. It is translated as CASSSDFGGDEKLFF.

The CDR3 bases are TGTGCCAGCTCGAGAGACAGGGGAGCGAGGGATGAGCAGTTCTTC. This encodes CASSRDRGARDEQFF. The gene calls are TRBV18 and TRBJ2-1; 8 bases agree with TRBD1. V was pared by 6 bases and J by 8 bases, with 12 bases of the junction left unmatched. The CDR3 runs to 15 residues. Germline values: CDR1 KGHSH, CDR2 LQKENI. Drawing the rest from reference TRBV18 and TRBJ2-1, the complete variable domain is NAGVMQNPRHLVRRRGQEARLRCSPMKGHSHVYWYRQLPEEGLKFMVYLQKENIIDESGMPKERFSAEFPKEGPSILRIQQVVRGDSAAYFCASSRDRGARDEQFFGPGTRLTVL.

The rearrangement joins TRBV28 to TRBJ1-5, with 7 bases that match TRBD1. The length of the CDR3 is 17 residues. CDR1 MDHEN and CDR2 SYDVKM come from the germline V gene. Trimming removed 3 bases from V and 0 bases from J; junction bases left unmatched: 8. CDR3 nucleotides: TGTGCCAGCAGTTTCCGACAGGGCTCATATAGCAATCAGCCCCAGCATTTT. This gives the protein CASSFRQGSYSNQPQHF.

This chain links TRBV7-9 with TRBJ1-5, with D maybe TRBD1 (5 bases). This CDR3 is 14 amino acids long. CDR1 and CDR2 (germline): SEHNR, FQNEAQ (reference sequence). The germline V and J ends were trimmed by 0 bases and 5 bases, with 8 bases remaining between them. The DNA for the CDR3 is TGTGCCAGCAGCTTAGCGGGGGGGGATCAGCCCCAGCATTTT. Translation gives CASSLAGGDQPQHF.

V gene TRBV12-3 or TRBV12-4 combines with J gene TRBJ1-2, with D perhaps TRBD1 (5 bases). V was cut by 3 bases and J by 6 bases, with 11 bases left in between. The CDR3 consists of 13 residues. The CDR3 nucleotides are TGTGCCAGCAGTTTCCCCGGGGGTAATGGCTACACCTTC. The encoded protein is CASSFPGGNGYTF.

The genes are TRBV27 and TRBJ1-4; D unresolved. CDR1 is MNHEY, CDR2 SMNVEV, per germline (reference sequence). This CDR3 has 13 amino acids. V gave up 4 bases and J gave up 0 bases, with 3 bases separating them. CDR3 loop: CASSWTTNEKLFF. The CDR3 coding sequence is TGTGCCAGCAGTTGGACAACTAATGAAAAACTGTTTTTT.

The chain links TRBV6-5 to TRBJ1-1; the D gene is possibly TRBD1 (5 bases). V was clipped by 10 bases and J by 5 bases, with 17 bases between them. This CDR3 contains 13 residues. Germline CDR1 reads MNHEY; CDR2 reads SVGAGI. CDR3 nucleotides: TGTGCCACCAAGGGGCCCCGGGGGACTGAAGCTTTCTTT. Translating it yields CATKGPRGTEAFF.

The chain combines TRBV5-6 with TRBJ2-7; D remains ambiguous. Between the trimmed V and J ends, which lost 0 bases and 3 bases, there was a span of 4 bases. The CDR3 totals 12 residues. Per germline, CDR1 SGHDT and CDR2 YYEEEE. The CDR3 nucleotides are TGTGCCAGCAGCTTGGGGCGCTACGAGCAGTACTTC. Its protein product is CASSLGRYEQYF.

The J gene is TRBJ2-7, the V gene TRBV18; the match to TRBD1 covers 7 bases. Germline CDR1 reads KGHSH; CDR2 reads LQKENI. The CDR3 sequence is 15 residues long. V was clipped by 2 bases and J by 6 bases; unmatched bases: 10. CDR3 bases: TGTGCCAGCTCACCATTGTGGGACAGCTTGACCGAGCAGTACTTC. Amino acid sequence: CASSPLWDSLTEQYF.